Presented here are 9 T cell receptor beta chains from one specimen sequenced in a study of shared T cell receptors in the human thymus. Using immunoSEQ multiplex PCR, the repertoire was profiled, and TCRdb retains in-frame clones only, with some absent. Of approximately 760,000 clones listed, approximately 85% are singletons. These same data were also listed under a study on human thymus T cells.

Material: thymocytes. All receptors derive from a girl under three years old with a congenital heart defect.

The CDR3 DNA sequence: TGTGCAAGTCGCACCCGGGACAGTATGTACTTC. This encodes CASRTRDSMYF. The J gene is TRBJ2-7, the V gene TRBV12-2; TRBD1 is the table's D call and was not checked against the DNA. TRBV12-2 is listed as a pseudogene. The length of the CDR3 is 11 residues.

The DNA for the CDR3 is TGTGCCAGCAGCCCCTCCCCCACAGGGGGTCAGCCCCAGCATTTT. It is translated as CASSPSPTGGQPQHF. This sequence joins TRBV5-4 and TRBJ1-5, with 8 bases matching TRBD1. J lost 6 bases, V lost 4 bases, and 9 bases had no gene match. Germline lookup yields CDR1 SGHNT and CDR2 YYREEE (reference sequence). The CDR3 totals 15 residues.

This clone occurred a few times. The rearrangement joins TRBV11-2 to TRBJ1-2; D remains unclear. V was trimmed by 5 bases and J by 7 bases, leaving 17 bases between them. This CDR3 spans 14 amino acids. The germline V gene has CDR1 SGHAT and CDR2 FQNNGV. CDR3 in amino acids: CASSPQTGGSGYTF. CDR3 nucleotide sequence: TGTGCCAGCAGCCCACAAACGGGCGGGAGTGGCTACACCTTC.

The gene calls are TRBV5-1 and TRBJ2-3, with 9 bases matching TRBD2. The CDR3 loop spans 16 amino acids. Trimming cost V 1 base and J 5 bases; bases outside gene matches: 8. Germline V gene sequence: CDR1 SGHRS, CDR2 YFSETQ. The CDR3 nucleotides read TGCGCCAGCAGCTTGTTTGCGGGGGGGCCGATAGATACGCAGTATTTT. Amino acids: CASSLFAGGPIDTQYF.

This chain joins TRBV6-1 and TRBJ1-3; D gene uncertain. V lost 2 bases to trimming and J lost 4 bases, with 3 bases between them. The CDR3 covers 12 residues. CDR1 is MNHNS and CDR2 is SASEGT in the germline V gene. The CDR3 DNA reads TGTGCCAGCAGTGAATCGGGAAACACCATATATTTT. Translation: CASSESGNTIYF.

This clone appeared a single time. The chain carries TRBV6-5 and TRBJ1-2; 9 nucleotides align to TRBD1. Looked up from germline, CDR1 is MNHEY and CDR2 is SVGAGI. The CDR3 runs 14 residues. The ends lost 4 bases at V and 7 bases at J; junction bases unmatched: 7. The CDR3 coding sequence is TGTGCCAGCAGTTGCCCGGAGACAGGGGGTGGCTACACCTTC. Translating it yields CASSCPETGGGYTF.

The J gene is TRBJ2-1, the V gene TRBV9; tentatively, D is TRBD2 (7 bases). Trimming stripped 5 bases from V and 5 bases from J, with 23 bases between. Germline V gene sequence: CDR1 SGDLS, CDR2 YYNGEE. This CDR3 comprises 17 residues. The CDR3 region is CASRGANAGAENNEQFF. The CDR3 DNA reads TGTGCCAGCAGAGGGGCGAACGCGGGGGCTGAGAACAATGAGCAGTTCTTC. Variable domain in full (rest from reference TRBV9 and TRBJ2-1): DSGVTQTPKHLITATGQRVTLRCSPRSGDLSVYWYQQSLDQGLQFLIQYYNGEERAKGNILERFSAQQFPDLHSELNLSSLELGDSALYFCASRGANAGAENNEQFFGPGTRLTVL.

The V gene is TRBV11-1, the J gene TRBJ2-2; D unresolved. Germline lookup yields CDR1 SGHAT and CDR2 FQDESV (reference sequence). The CDR3 has 15 residues. Trimming stripped 4 bases from V and 2 bases from J, with 11 bases between. The DNA of the CDR3 is TGTGCCAGCAGCTCCTCGAGGTACAACACCGGGGAGCTGTTTTTT. Translated, it gives CASSSSRYNTGELFF.

DNA of the CDR3: TGTGCCAGCTCACCCCGGGATCTGAGTATGGGGGGCTACACCTTC. This translates into CASSPRDLSMGGYTF. The rearrangement links TRBV18 to TRBJ1-2; D ambiguous. Germline CDR1 is KGHSH and CDR2 is LQKENI. The CDR3 spans 15 residues. V shed 3 bases and J shed 8 bases, with 19 bases lying between them.